The 26 T cell receptor beta chains presented below share a single source sample, sequenced in a study of blood T cell repertoires in COVID-19. Clones were read by immunoSEQ multiplex PCR, and TCRdb kept only the in-frame ones, dropping some. The repertoire holds 60,000 to 100,000 clones, with around 90% as singletons. Material: peripheral blood. The origin of the receptors is a man aged 50 to 60 with active COVID-19.

This chain connects TRBV28 to TRBJ2-7; 10 nucleotides align to TRBD2. Germline CDR1 is MDHEN and CDR2 is SYDVKM. The length of the CDR3 is 14 residues. V gave up 6 bases and J gave up 2 bases; unmatched junction bases: 4. CDR3 sequence (DNA): TGTGCCAGCAGAGGGACTAGCGAAACCTACGAGCAGTACTTC. It specifies CASRGTSETYEQYF.

V and J are TRBV7-8 and TRBJ2-2, with TRBD2 matching 15 bases. The germline CDR1 and CDR2 sequences are SGHVS and FQNEAQ. J was trimmed by 4 bases and V by 3 bases; bases with no gene match: 3. This CDR3 has 17 residues. CDR3 coding DNA: TGTGCCAGCAGCTTGGGACTAGCGGGAGGAAGCACCGGGGAGCTGTTTTTT. This gives the protein CASSLGLAGGSTGELFF. The whole variable domain, filled in from reference TRBV7-8 and TRBJ2-2, reads GAGVSQSPRYKVAKRGQDVALRCDPISGHVSLFWYQQALGQGPEFLTYFQNEAQLDKSGLPSDRFFAERPEGSVSTLKIQRTQQEDSAVYLCASSLGLAGGSTGELFFGEGSRLTVL.

The chain joins TRBV2 to TRBJ1-1; no clear D gene. V dropped 0 bases and J dropped 1 base, with 9 bases sitting between them. The CDR3 spans 15 residues. Germline V gene lookup returns CDR1 SNHLY and CDR2 FYNNEI. This chain's CDR3 is CASSEALRENTEAFF. Here the CDR3 DNA reads TGTGCCAGCAGTGAAGCGCTTCGGGAGAACACTGAAGCTTTCTTT.

The chain combines TRBV5-6 with TRBJ2-1; TRBD2 matches at 10 bases. This CDR3 region has 16 residues. Germline CDR1 is SGHDT and CDR2 is YYEEEE. V dropped 4 bases and J dropped 6; count of bases not matched to a gene: 10. In nucleotides, the CDR3 is TGTGCCAGCAGCACCAAAACCCTAGCGGGAGTCAATGAGCAGTTCTTC. It is translated as CASSTKTLAGVNEQFF.

The J gene is TRBJ1-2, the V gene TRBV12-5, with 7 bases that match TRBD1. Germline values: CDR1 LGHNT, CDR2 FRNRAP. V shed 1 base and J 12 bases; nucleotides not matched to a gene: 8. The CDR3 spans 13 residues. The CDR3 protein is CASGLDGQAGNTF. The DNA of the CDR3 is TGTGCTAGTGGTTTGGACGGACAGGCCGGAAACACCTTC.

The V call is TRBV15, the J call TRBJ1-6; D is unresolved. This CDR3 spans 15 amino acids. In germline, CDR1 is LNHNV, CDR2 YYDKDF (reference sequence). Trimming removed 3 bases at V and 8 bases at J, with 14 bases between. CDR3: CATSRADFPYSPLHF. DNA of the CDR3: TGTGCCACCAGCAGGGCCGACTTCCCCTATTCACCCCTCCACTTT.

The chain has TRBV5-4 and TRBJ2-1; 7 nucleotides agree with TRBD2. Germline V gene lookup returns CDR1 SGHNT and CDR2 YYREEE (reference sequence). The J segment lost 7 bases and the V segment lost 0 bases, leaving 7 bases of the junction unmatched. The CDR3 length is 15 residues. CDR3 DNA: TGTGCCAGCAGCTTGGAGTCTAGCGGTAAAAATGAGCAGTTCTTC. Translating gives CASSLESSGKNEQFF.

The rearrangement joins TRBV18 to TRBJ1-1; 10 bases match TRBD1. This CDR3 is built from 15 residues. Germline lookup yields CDR1 KGHSH and CDR2 LQKENI. Trimming took 3 bases from V and 5 from J; bases not matched to a gene: 6. CDR3 nucleotide sequence: TGTGCCAGCTCACCTAGGACAGGGGGAAAGACTGAAGCTTTCTTT. It encodes CASSPRTGGKTEAFF.

V and J are TRBV24-1 and TRBJ1-2; D is perhaps TRBD1 (5 bases). The CDR3 sequence is 13 residues long. With 4 bases removed from V and 8 bases from J, the gap between germline ends came to 13 bases. The germline V gene has CDR1 KGHDR and CDR2 SFDVKD. This CDR3 is CATSDPQGYGYTF. CDR3 coding DNA: TGTGCCACCAGTGACCCGCAGGGTTACGGCTACACCTTC.

The chain employs TRBV5-1 and TRBJ2-5; TRBD2 agrees at 9 bases. This CDR3 is built from 15 residues. Germline V lookup: CDR1 SGHRS, CDR2 YFSETQ. V lost 4 bases and J lost 5; bases outside the gene matches: 9. CDR3 bases: TGCGCCAGCAGCCCAGGTGGCGGGGGGGCCGAGACCCAGTACTTC. Protein: CASSPGGGGAETQYF. Filled out from reference TRBV5-1 and TRBJ2-5, the complete variable domain reads KAGVTQTPRYLIKTRGQQVTLSCSPISGHRSVSWYQQTPGQGLQFLFEYFSETQRNKGNFPGRFSGRQFSNSRSEMNVSTLELGDSALYLCASSPGGGGAETQYFGPGTRLLVL.

There are a few counts of this clone. The chain recombines TRBV9 with TRBJ2-7; 11 bases are shared with TRBD2. Germline V lookup: CDR1 SGDLS, CDR2 YYNGEE. The trim removed 0 bases at V and 6 bases at J, leaving 2 bases unmatched. CDR3 length: 14 residues. The CDR3 loop is CASSVATSGSEQYF. For the CDR3, the DNA is TGTGCCAGCAGCGTAGCTACTAGCGGGAGCGAGCAGTACTTC.

This clone was observed once. The rearrangement links TRBV19 to TRBJ1-1; TRBD1 is a possible D gene (6 bases). The V end was cut by 5 bases, the J end by 0 bases, with 16 bases between. CDR1 is LNHDA, CDR2 SQIVND, per germline (reference sequence). The CDR3 is 16 residues long. As DNA, the CDR3 is TGTGCCAGTAGTCCGGGGGGCATCCTGATGAACACTGAAGCTTTCTTT. This gives the protein CASSPGGILMNTEAFF.

The gene calls are TRBV6-5 and TRBJ2-3; TRBD2 might be the D (5 bases). The CDR3 length is 16 residues. Germline CDR1 is MNHEY and CDR2 is SVGAGI. Trimming removed 0 bases from V and 2 bases from J, with 12 bases in between. This chain's CDR3 is CASSYSQADHTDTQYF. The CDR3 DNA reads as TGTGCCAGCAGTTACTCGCAAGCGGACCACACAGATACGCAGTATTTT.

V and J are TRBV9 and TRBJ2-6; 10 positions agree with TRBD1. The CDR3 totals 15 residues. Unmatched junction bases numbered 6, after V lost 4 bases and J lost 8 bases. Germline V gene lookup returns CDR1 SGDLS and CDR2 YYNGEE. The CDR3 loop reads CASSKGTGETNVLTF. The CDR3, as DNA: TGTGCCAGCAGCAAAGGGACAGGGGAAACCAACGTCCTGACTTTC.

The rearrangement joins TRBV6-5 to TRBJ2-6; 7 nucleotides align to TRBD1. The CDR3 is 13 amino acids. The V gene's germline CDR1 is MNHEY and CDR2 SVGAGI. The ends lost 9 bases at V and 4 bases at J; junction bases unmatched: 3. The CDR3 loop reads CASDRAGANVLTF. As DNA, the CDR3 is TGTGCCAGTGACAGGGCCGGGGCCAACGTCCTGACTTTC.

V usage is TRBV20-1 and J usage is TRBJ2-7; D might be TRBD1 (6 bases). Per the germline V gene, CDR1 is DFQATT and CDR2 is SNEGSKA (reference sequence). The CDR3 loop spans 14 amino acids. V gave up 5 bases and J gave up 3 bases, with 17 bases separating them. The CDR3 spells CSARGGDRYYEQYF. Written as DNA, the CDR3 is TGCAGTGCTCGTGGGGGCGACAGGTACTACGAGCAGTACTTC.

The chain links TRBV19 to TRBJ2-5, with 7 bases aligning to TRBD2. This CDR3 comprises 13 residues. The V gene's germline CDR1 is LNHDA and CDR2 SQIVND (reference sequence). The J segment lost 2 bases and the V segment lost 9 bases, leaving 6 bases of the junction unmatched. The CDR3 DNA reads as TGTGCCAGCCGAATGGGGGGGCAAGAGACCCAGTACTTC. Protein product: CASRMGGQETQYF.

V usage is TRBV6-5 and J usage is TRBJ2-5; TRBD1 aligns across 7 bases. This CDR3 region has 14 residues. The V and J ends lost 0 bases and 5 bases, in that order; junction bases with no gene match: 3. Looked up from germline, CDR1 is MNHEY and CDR2 is SVGAGI. The CDR3 loop is CASSYSSQGETQYF. The CDR3, as DNA: TGTGCCAGCAGTTACTCTTCACAGGGGGAGACCCAGTACTTC.

The J gene is TRBJ2-4, the V gene TRBV5-4, with 9 bases lining up with TRBD1. The trim removed 9 bases at V and 0 bases at J, leaving 4 bases unmatched. Germline V gives CDR1 SGHNT, CDR2 YYREEE (reference sequence). CDR3 length: 14 residues. CDR3 in DNA: TGTGCCACCGGACAGGGGTTAGCCAAAAACATTCAGTACTTC. Translating gives CATGQGLAKNIQYF. The variable domain in full, with the rest retrieved from reference TRBV5-4 and TRBJ2-4, is ETGVTQSPTHLIKTRGQQVTLRCSSQSGHNTVSWYQQALGQGPQFIFQYYREEENGRGNFPPRFSGLQFPNYSSELNVNALELDDSALYLCATGQGLAKNIQYFGAGTRLSVL.

This clone was found once. The V call is TRBV15, the J call TRBJ2-7; D perhaps matches TRBD1 (5 bases). Germline V CDR1 and CDR2: LNHNV, YYDKDF (reference sequence). This CDR3 is 14 amino acids long. Trimming removed 5 bases from V and 0 bases from J, with 11 bases in between. CDR3 sequence (DNA): TGTGCCACCAGCCGACAGCCCACCTCCTACGAGCAGTACTTC. Its protein is CATSRQPTSYEQYF.

This clone was recorded once. The V and J genes are TRBV29-1 and TRBJ2-5; D possibly corresponds to TRBD2 (6 bases). Looked up from germline, CDR1 is SQVTM and CDR2 is ANQGSEA. The germline V and J ends were trimmed by 5 bases and 4 bases, with 14 bases remaining between them. This CDR3 has 13 amino acids. This CDR3 reads CSVSGTLGETQYF. In nucleotides, the CDR3 is TGCAGCGTTTCCGGGACTCTTGGAGAGACCCAGTACTTC. Based on the CDR3 plus reference TRBV29-1 and TRBJ2-5, the full variable domain is SAVISQKPSRDICQRGTSLTIQCQVDSQVTMMFWYRQQPGQSLTLIATANQGSEATYESGFVIDKFPISRPNLTFSTLTVSNMSPEDSSIYLCSVSGTLGETQYFGPGTRLLVL.

The rearrangement uses TRBV29-1 and TRBJ1-1; TRBD1 agrees at 7 bases. Trimming cost V 5 bases and J 6 bases; bases outside gene matches: 12. The V gene's germline CDR1 is SQVTM and CDR2 ANQGSEA. The CDR3 consists of 14 residues. The CDR3 reads CSVRGLLESAEAFF. In DNA, the CDR3 is TGCAGCGTTAGGGGGCTGCTCGAAAGTGCTGAAGCTTTCTTT.

The chain combines TRBV19 with TRBJ2-6; tentative D call: TRBD1 (5 bases). The V gene's germline CDR1 is LNHDA and CDR2 SQIVND (reference sequence). V was clipped by 9 bases and J by 4 bases, with 16 bases between them. The CDR3 is 15 amino acids. As DNA, the CDR3 is TGTGCCAGCCATCCAAGGGGATCCGGGGCCAACGTCCTGACTTTC. Its translation is CASHPRGSGANVLTF. Variable domain in full (rest from reference TRBV19 and TRBJ2-6): DGGITQSPKYLFRKEGQNVTLSCEQNLNHDAMYWYRQDPGQGLRLIYYSQIVNDFQKGDIAEGYSVSREKKESFPLTVTSAQKNPTAFYLCASHPRGSGANVLTFGAGSRLTVL.

The chain uses TRBV9 and TRBJ2-1; a weak D match, TRBD2 (6 bases). The CDR3 consists of 14 residues. V lost 4 bases and J lost 3, with 11 bases in between. In germline, CDR1 is SGDLS, CDR2 YYNGEE. This CDR3 reads CASSPRDFYNEQFF. The CDR3 region has the DNA TGTGCCAGCAGCCCCCGGGACTTCTACAATGAGCAGTTCTTC. Complete variable domain (other parts from reference TRBV9 and TRBJ2-1): DSGVTQTPKHLITATGQRVTLRCSPRSGDLSVYWYQQSLDQGLQFLIQYYNGEERAKGNILERFSAQQFPDLHSELNLSSLELGDSALYFCASSPRDFYNEQFFGPGTRLTVL.

This clone was seen a few times. The V call is TRBV27, the J call TRBJ1-5, with a tentative D call TRBD1 (5 bases). CDR1 is MNHEY and CDR2 is SMNVEV in the germline V gene (reference sequence). Trimming pared 0 bases from V and 4 bases from J, leaving 7 bases between. This CDR3 has 14 residues. The CDR3 coding sequence is TGTGCCAGCAGTTTATCGGAGGGGAATCAGCCCCAGCATTTT. It encodes CASSLSEGNQPQHF.

The chain carries TRBV19 and TRBJ2-1; 10 bases are shared with TRBD2. The length of the CDR3 is 14 residues. Unmatched junction bases numbered 11, after V lost 5 bases and J lost 13 bases. Germline V gene sequence: CDR1 LNHDA, CDR2 SQIVND (reference sequence). The CDR3 bases are TGTGCCAGTAGTTTAAGCGGGGGGGGCAATGTTCAGTTCTTC. This gives the protein CASSLSGGGNVQFF.